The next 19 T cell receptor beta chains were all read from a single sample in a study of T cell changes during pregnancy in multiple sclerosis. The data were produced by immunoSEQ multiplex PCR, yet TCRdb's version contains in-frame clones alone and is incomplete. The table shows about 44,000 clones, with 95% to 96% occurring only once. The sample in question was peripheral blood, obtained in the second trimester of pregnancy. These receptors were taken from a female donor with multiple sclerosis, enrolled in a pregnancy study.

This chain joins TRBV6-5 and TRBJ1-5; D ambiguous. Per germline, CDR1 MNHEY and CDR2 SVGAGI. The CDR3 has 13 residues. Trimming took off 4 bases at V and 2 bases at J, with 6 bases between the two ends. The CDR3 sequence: CASSSGGNQPQHF. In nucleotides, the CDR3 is TGTGCCAGCAGTTCCGGGGGCAATCAGCCCCAGCATTTT.

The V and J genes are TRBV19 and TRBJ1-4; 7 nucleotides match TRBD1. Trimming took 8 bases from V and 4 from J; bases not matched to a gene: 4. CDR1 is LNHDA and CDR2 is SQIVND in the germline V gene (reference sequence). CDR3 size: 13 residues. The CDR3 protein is CASGTDRNEKLFF. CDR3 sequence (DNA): TGTGCCAGTGGGACAGATCGTAATGAAAAACTGTTTTTT.

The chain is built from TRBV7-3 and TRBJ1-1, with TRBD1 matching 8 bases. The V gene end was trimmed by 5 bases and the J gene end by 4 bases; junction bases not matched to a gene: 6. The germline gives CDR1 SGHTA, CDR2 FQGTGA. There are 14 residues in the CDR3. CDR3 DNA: TGTGCCAGCAGCCAATCAACAGGGGGCACTGAAGCTTTCTTT. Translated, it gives CASSQSTGGTEAFF.

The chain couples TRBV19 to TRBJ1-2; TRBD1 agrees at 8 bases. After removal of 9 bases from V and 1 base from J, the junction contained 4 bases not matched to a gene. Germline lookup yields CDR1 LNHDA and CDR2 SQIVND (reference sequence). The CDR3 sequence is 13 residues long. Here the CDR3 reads CASSDRVNYGYTF. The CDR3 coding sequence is TGTGCCAGCTCGGACAGGGTTAACTATGGCTACACCTTC.

The CDR3 region is CASSSLQGDEAFF. DNA of the CDR3: TGTGCCAGCAGCTCACTACAGGGGGATGAAGCTTTCTTT. The chain has TRBV7-6 and TRBJ1-1, with 8 bases aligning to TRBD1. Germline V lookup: CDR1 SGHVS, CDR2 FNYEAQ. Trimming took 4 bases from V and 7 from J; bases not matched to a gene: 5. The CDR3 length is 13 residues. Full variable domain (rest looked up from reference TRBV7-6 and TRBJ1-1): GAGVSQSPRYKVTKRGQDVALRCDPISGHVSLYWYRQALGQGPEFLTYFNYEAQQDKSGLPNDRFSAERPEGSISTLTIQRTEQRDSAMYRCASSSLQGDEAFFGQGTRLTVV.

The CDR3 loop reads CASSFGQGQDTQYF. Here the CDR3 DNA reads TGTGCCAGCAGCTTTGGACAGGGCCAAGATACGCAGTATTTT. The chain is built from TRBV11-3 and TRBJ2-3, with 8 positions matching TRBD1. CDR3 length equals 14 residues. Germline loops: CDR1 SGHNT, CDR2 YENEEA. V lost 3 bases to trimming and J lost 5 bases; unmatched junction nucleotides: 4.

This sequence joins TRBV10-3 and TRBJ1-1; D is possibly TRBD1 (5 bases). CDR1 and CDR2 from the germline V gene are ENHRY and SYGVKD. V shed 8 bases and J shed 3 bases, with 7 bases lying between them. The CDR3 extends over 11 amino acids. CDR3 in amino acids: CAIRGDTEAFF. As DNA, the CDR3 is TGTGCCATCCGGGGGGACACTGAAGCTTTCTTT.

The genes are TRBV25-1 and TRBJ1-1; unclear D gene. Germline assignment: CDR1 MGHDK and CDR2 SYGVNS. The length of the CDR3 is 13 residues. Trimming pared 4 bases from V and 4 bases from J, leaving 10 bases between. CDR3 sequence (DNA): TGTGCCAGCAGTGCCTTTTCGGGCACTGAAGCTTTCTTT. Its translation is CASSAFSGTEAFF.

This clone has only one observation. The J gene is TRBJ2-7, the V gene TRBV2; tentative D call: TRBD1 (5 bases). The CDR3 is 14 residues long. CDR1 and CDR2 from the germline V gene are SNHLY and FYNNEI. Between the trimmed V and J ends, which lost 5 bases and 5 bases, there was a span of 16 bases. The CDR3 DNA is TGTGCCAGCAGTTCGGGCCACTTGGGGCACGAGCAGTACTTC. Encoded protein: CASSSGHLGHEQYF.

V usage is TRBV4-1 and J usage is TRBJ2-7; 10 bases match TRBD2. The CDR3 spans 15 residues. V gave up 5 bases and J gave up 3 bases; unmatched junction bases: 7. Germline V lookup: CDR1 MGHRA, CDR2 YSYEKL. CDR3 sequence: CASSYRLAGDYEQYF. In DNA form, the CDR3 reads TGCGCCAGCAGCTACCGTCTAGCGGGGGACTACGAGCAGTACTTC.

CDR3 DNA: TGCGCCAGCAGCTCGACAGACCCCGGAAACACCATATATTTT. This gives the protein CASSSTDPGNTIYF. The gene calls are TRBV5-1 and TRBJ1-3; TRBD1 might be the D (5 bases). Germline V gene lookup returns CDR1 SGHRS and CDR2 YFSETQ. The V end was cut by 3 bases, the J end by 4 bases, with 11 bases between. This CDR3 contains 14 residues.

The CDR3: CASSRTGKDQPQHF. CDR3 DNA sequence: TGTGCCAGCAGCCGAACAGGGAAGGATCAGCCCCAGCATTTT. This chain joins TRBV7-9 and TRBJ1-5, with D perhaps TRBD1 (6 bases). Per germline, CDR1 SEHNR and CDR2 FQNEAQ (reference sequence). The CDR3 spans 14 residues. V was cut by 5 bases and J by 5 bases, with 13 bases left in between.

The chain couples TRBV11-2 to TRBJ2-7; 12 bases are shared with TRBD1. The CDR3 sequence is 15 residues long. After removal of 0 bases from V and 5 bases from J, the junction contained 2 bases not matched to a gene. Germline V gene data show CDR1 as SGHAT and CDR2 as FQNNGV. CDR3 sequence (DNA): TGTGCCAGCAGCTTAGAAGGGACAGGGGGCGACGAGCAGTACTTC. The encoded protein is CASSLEGTGGDEQYF.

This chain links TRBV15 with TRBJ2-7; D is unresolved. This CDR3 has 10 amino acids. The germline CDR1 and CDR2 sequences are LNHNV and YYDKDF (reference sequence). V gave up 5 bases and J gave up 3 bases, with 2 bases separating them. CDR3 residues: CATSYYEQYF. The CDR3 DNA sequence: TGTGCCACCAGCTACTACGAGCAGTACTTC.

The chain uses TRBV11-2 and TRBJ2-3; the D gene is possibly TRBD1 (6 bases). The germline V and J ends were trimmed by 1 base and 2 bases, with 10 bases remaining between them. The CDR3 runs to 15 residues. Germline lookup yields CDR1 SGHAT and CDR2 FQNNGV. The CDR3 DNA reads TGTGCCAGCAGCTTAGTTGCAGGGGCCACAGATACGCAGTATTTT. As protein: CASSLVAGATDTQYF.

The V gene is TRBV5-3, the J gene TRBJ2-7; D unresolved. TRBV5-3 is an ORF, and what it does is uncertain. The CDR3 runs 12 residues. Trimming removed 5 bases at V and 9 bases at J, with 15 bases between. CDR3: CARSPAPIPQYF. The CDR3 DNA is TGTGCCAGAAGTCCCGCCCCTATACCGCAGTACTTC.

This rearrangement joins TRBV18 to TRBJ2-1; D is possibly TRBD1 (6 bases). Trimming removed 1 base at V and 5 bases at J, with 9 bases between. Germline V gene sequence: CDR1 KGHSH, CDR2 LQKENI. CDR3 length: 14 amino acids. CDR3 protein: CASSPLAGDNEQFF. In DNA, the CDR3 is TGTGCCAGCTCACCACTTGCAGGGGACAATGAGCAGTTCTTC.

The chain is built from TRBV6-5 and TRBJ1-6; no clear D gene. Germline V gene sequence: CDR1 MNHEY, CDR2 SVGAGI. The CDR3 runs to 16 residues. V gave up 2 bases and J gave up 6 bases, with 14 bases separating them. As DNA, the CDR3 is TGTGCCAGCAGTTACGGAGGAGGAGGAATTAATTCACCCCTCCACTTT. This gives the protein CASSYGGGGINSPLHF.

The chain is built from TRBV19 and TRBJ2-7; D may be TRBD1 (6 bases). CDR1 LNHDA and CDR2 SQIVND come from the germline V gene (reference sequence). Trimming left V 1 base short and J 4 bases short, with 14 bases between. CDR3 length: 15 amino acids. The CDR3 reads CASSIVTGSRYEQYF. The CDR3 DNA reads TGTGCCAGTAGTATAGTCACAGGGAGCAGATACGAGCAGTACTTC.